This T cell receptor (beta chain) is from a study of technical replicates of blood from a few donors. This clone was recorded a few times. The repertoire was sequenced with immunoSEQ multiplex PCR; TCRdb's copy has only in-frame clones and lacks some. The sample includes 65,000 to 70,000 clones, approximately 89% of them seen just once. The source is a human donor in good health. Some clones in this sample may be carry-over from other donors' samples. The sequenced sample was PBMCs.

CDR3 bases: TGCGCCAGCAGCTTGGCGGCGGGTATCTATGGCTACACCTTC. Protein product: CASSLAAGIYGYTF. The V gene is TRBV5-1, the J gene TRBJ1-2; D is ambiguous. The ends were cut back, 0 bases at V and 4 bases at J, with 10 bases in the middle. The CDR3 covers 14 residues. CDR1 SGHRS and CDR2 YFSETQ come from the germline V gene.